The rows below give T cell receptor beta chains drawn from one sample of a study of T cell changes during pregnancy in multiple sclerosis. TCRdb's table, derived via immunoSEQ multiplex PCR, lists solely in-frame clones and lacks some. The table has more than 65,000 clones, about 90% seen once; the top ten hold more than 8%. The sequences come from peripheral blood, collected after pregnancy. These TCRs come from a female donor in good health, enrolled as a control in a pregnancy study. Each CDR3 is given with its conserved first and last residue. The D gene is left open where the match is weak. For some rows the clone size is stated as once, few or many, or as a class when expanded; others skip it.

V gene	clone size	D gene	CDR3 length	J gene	CDR3 protein	CDR3 DNA
TRBV4-2	-	-	17	TRBJ2-4	CASSLGGYGGEENIQYF	TGTGCCAGCAGCCTAGGGGGCTACGGGGGGGAGGAAAACATTCAGTACTTC
TRBV7-6	-	-	12	TRBJ2-5	CASSFPQETQYF	TGTGCCAGCAGCTTCCCACAAGAGACCCAGTACTTC
TRBV11-2	-	TRBD2	15	TRBJ2-1	CASLPRTGGSNEQFF	TGTGCCAGCCTCCCCCGAACGGGAGGGAGCAATGAGCAGTTCTTC
TRBV2	-	TRBD1	15	TRBJ1-5	CASSKDRGGNQPQHF	TGTGCCAGCAGTAAAGACAGGGGTGGCAATCAGCCCCAGCATTTT
TRBV19	-	-	13	TRBJ1-2	CASSPRLNYGYTF	TGTGCCAGTAGTCCCCGTTTAAACTATGGCTACACCTTC
TRBV7-2	few	TRBD2	18	TRBJ2-2	CASSLVLAGGANTGELFF	TGTGCCAGCAGCTTAGTGTTAGCGGGAGGGGCGAACACCGGGGAGCTGTTTTTT
TRBV18	-	-	16	TRBJ1-5	CASSPPGGRNDQPQHF	TGTGCCAGCTCACCACCGGGAGGCAGGAATGATCAGCCCCAGCATTTT
TRBV18	many	-	15	TRBJ1-2	CASSPQREGGYGYTF	TGTGCCAGCTCACCACAGCGGGAAGGAGGCTATGGCTACACCTTC
TRBV5-6	-	-	15	TRBJ1-2	CASSLAVGQGYGYTF	TGTGCCAGCAGCTTGGCCGTGGGCCAGGGCTATGGCTACACCTTC
TRBV27	-	TRBD1	16	TRBJ1-1	CASSPHQTGTGTEAFF	TGTGCCAGCAGTCCCCACCAGACAGGGACCGGGACTGAAGCTTTCTTT
TRBV25-1	-	-	12	TRBJ1-1	CASSEGLTEAFF	TGTGCCAGCTCCGAGGGCCTCACTGAAGCTTTCTTT
TRBV27	-	-	12	TRBJ1-1	CASRGGGTEAFF	TGTGCCAGCAGAGGCGGGGGGACTGAAGCTTTCTTT
TRBV19	-	-	15	TRBJ1-2	CASSIGTGLTYGYTF	TGTGCCAGTAGTATCGGGACGGGACTGACGTATGGCTACACCTTC